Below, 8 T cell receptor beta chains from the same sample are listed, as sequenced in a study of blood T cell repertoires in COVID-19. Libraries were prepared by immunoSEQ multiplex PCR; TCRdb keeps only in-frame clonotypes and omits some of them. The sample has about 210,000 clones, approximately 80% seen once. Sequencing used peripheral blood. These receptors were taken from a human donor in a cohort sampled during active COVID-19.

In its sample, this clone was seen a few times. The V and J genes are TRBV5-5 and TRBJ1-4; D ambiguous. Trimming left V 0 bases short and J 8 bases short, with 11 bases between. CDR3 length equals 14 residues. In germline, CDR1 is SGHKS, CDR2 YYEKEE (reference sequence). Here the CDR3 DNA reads TGTGCCAGCAGCTTGGAGGAAGGGAGAGAAAAACTGTTTTTT. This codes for CASSLEEGREKLFF.

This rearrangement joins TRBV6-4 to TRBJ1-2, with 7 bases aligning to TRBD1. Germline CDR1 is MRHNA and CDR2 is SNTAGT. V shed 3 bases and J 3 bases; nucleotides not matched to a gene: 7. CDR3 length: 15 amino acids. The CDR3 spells CASSERGRGDYGYTF. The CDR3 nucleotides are TGTGCCAGCAGTGAAAGGGGGCGAGGGGACTATGGCTACACCTTC.

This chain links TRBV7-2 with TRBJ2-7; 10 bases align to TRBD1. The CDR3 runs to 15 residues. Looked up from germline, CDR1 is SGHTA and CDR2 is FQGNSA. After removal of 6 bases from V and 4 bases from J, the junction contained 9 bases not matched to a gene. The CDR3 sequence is CASSYPGQGIYEQYF. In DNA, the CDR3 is TGTGCCAGCAGTTATCCGGGACAGGGGATTTACGAGCAGTACTTC.

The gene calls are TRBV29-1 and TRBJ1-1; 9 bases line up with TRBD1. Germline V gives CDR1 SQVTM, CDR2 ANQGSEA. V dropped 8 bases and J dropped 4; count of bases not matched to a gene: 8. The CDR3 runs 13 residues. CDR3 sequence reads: CSTSLQGATEAFF. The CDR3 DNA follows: TGCAGCACCTCTCTACAGGGGGCCACTGAAGCTTTCTTT.

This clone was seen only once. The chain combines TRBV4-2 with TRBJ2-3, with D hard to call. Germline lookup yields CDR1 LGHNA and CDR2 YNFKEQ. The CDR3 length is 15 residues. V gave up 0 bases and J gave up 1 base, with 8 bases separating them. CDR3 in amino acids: CASSQELAGTDTQYF. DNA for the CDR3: TGTGCCAGCAGCCAAGAATTAGCTGGCACAGATACGCAGTATTTT.

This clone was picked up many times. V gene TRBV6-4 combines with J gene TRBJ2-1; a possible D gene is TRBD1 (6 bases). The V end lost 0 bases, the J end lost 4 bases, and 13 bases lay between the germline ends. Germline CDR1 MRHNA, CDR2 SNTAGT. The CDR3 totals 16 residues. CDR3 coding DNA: TGTGCCAGCAGTGACTCCAGGGGTAGCGATTACAATGAGCAGTTCTTC. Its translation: CASSDSRGSDYNEQFF.

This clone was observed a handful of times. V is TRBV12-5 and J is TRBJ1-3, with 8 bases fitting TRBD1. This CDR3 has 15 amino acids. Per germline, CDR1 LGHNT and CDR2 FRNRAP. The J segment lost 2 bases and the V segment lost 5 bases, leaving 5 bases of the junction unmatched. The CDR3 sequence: CASGLDRGTGNTIYF. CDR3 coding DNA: TGTGCTAGTGGTCTCGACAGGGGTACTGGAAACACCATATATTTT.

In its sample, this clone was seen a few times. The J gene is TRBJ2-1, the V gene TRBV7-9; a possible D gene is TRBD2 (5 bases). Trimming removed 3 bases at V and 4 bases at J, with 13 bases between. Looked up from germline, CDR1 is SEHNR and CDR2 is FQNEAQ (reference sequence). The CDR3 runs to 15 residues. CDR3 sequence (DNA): TGTGCCAGCAGCTTGGTATCCGGGGTTTACAATGAGCAGTTCTTC. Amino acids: CASSLVSGVYNEQFF.